This TCR beta chain appears in the sequencing data of a study of human CD4 T cells and Enterobacteriaceae (TCRdb year 2020). Memory CD4+ T cells were FACS-sorted on a FACSAria III to over 98% purity as all CD4+ cells other than CD45RA+CCR7+CD95- naive cells. Blood from healthy donors was obtained from blood donation centers in Switzerland. Total CD4+ T cells and monocytes were enriched by positive selection with CD4 and CD14 magnetic microbeads. CD8+, CD14+, CD16+, CD56+, CD19+ and CD25-bright cells were excluded before sorting. In two blood donors, total memory CD4+ T cells were sequenced directly ex vivo to assess in vivo expansion of bacteria-reactive clonotypes. Isolation of peripheral blood mononuclear cells from donor blood was performed with Ficoll-Paque Plus. Broader findings and caveats from the paper: Ex vivo, broadly cross-reactive clonotypes were observed to appear more expanded than specific clonotypes, with about 55% of the 19 and about two thirds of the roughly 35 being found within the top 5%. Reactivity of ex vivo clonotypes was inferred only by matching nucleotide sequences to CFSE-low cultures from the same donors.

V sheds 10 bases and J sheds 4 bases, leaving 14 bases between their ends. CDR1 is given as SEHNR and CDR2 as FQNEAQ, both from the germline V gene (reference sequence). The CDR3 runs 12 amino acids, cysteine and phenylalanine included. Of all the DNA, just the CDR3 is kept, 36 bases in frame from base 1. Deep-level sequencing was performed on ex vivo total memory CD4+ samples, with a detection sensitivity of one cell in 200,000. The QIAamp DNA Micro Kit was used to extract genomic DNA from cell pellets, and spectrophotometry was used to check the quantity and purity of the genomic DNA. Amplification of TCR Vbeta CDR3 regions was performed with the immunoSEQ multiplex PCR assay. The Illumina HiSeq platform was used to sequence the amplicons. Retrieved sequences were 87 nucleotides long and contained the CDR3 region. Per the original workflow: A clonotype was defined as a unique productive TCR Vbeta nucleotide sequence and was quantified by productive template frequency from ImmunoSEQ Analyzer V3.0. A threshold at the top 5th percentile of each frequency-ranked repertoire was used to define expanded clonotypes. Repertoire overlap was computed as Chao-Jaccard with the R package fossil and visualized by nonmetric multidimensional scaling with the R package MASS. TCRdb took over this immuneACCESS table, retaining in-frame rearrangements with V and J assigned. Such tables are incomplete; in checked studies, under half of the missing clones stem from an unresolved V gene, and the remainder is unexplained. The V and J calls and clone size were taken over from that table, and D and trimming were inferred from the DNA. The sample table contains around 26,000 clones; only one count was recorded for 80% to 90% of them. The top ten constitute more than 0.95% of the sample.

Concerning this clone: No antigen is known for it. Per-nucleotide qualities are absent, and no much larger clonotype sits a single base away.

This receptor was taken from a human donor in good health. The chain is assembled from TRBV7-9 and TRBJ2-7, with the D call perhaps TRBD1 or TRBD2, as 5 bases match in each case. The sequencing sample was made of memory CD4+ T cells from blood. The label giving this sample's cell subset or site can be read as: total memory CD4 T cells sorted directly ex vivo, unstimulated. The CDR3 has the sequence CATTGEGYEQYF. The nucleotide sequence reads as follows: TGTGCCACCACAGGAGAGGGATACGAGCAGTACTTC.